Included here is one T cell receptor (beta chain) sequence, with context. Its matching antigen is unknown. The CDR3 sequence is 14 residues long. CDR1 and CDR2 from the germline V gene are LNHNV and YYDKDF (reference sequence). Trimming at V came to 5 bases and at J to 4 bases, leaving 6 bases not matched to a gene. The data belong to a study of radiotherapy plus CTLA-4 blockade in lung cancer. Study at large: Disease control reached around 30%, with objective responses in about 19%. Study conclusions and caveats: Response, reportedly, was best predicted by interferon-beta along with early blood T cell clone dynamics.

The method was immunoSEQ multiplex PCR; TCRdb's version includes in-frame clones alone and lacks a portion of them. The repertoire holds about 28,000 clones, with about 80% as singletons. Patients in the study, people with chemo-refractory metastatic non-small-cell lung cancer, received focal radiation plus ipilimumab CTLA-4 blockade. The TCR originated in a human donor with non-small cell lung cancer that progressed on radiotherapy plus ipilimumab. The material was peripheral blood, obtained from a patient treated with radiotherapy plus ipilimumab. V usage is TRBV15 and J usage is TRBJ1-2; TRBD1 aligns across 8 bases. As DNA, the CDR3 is TGTGCCACCAGCGTTGACAGGGGCGGCTATGGCTACACCTTC. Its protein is CATSVDRGGYGYTF. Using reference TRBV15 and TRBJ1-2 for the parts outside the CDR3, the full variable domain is DAMVIQNPRYQVTQFGKPVTLSCSQTLNHNVMYWYQQKSSQAPKLLFHYYDKDFNNEADTPDNFQSRRPNTSFCFLDIRSPGLGDTAMYLCATSVDRGGYGYTFGSGTRLTVV.